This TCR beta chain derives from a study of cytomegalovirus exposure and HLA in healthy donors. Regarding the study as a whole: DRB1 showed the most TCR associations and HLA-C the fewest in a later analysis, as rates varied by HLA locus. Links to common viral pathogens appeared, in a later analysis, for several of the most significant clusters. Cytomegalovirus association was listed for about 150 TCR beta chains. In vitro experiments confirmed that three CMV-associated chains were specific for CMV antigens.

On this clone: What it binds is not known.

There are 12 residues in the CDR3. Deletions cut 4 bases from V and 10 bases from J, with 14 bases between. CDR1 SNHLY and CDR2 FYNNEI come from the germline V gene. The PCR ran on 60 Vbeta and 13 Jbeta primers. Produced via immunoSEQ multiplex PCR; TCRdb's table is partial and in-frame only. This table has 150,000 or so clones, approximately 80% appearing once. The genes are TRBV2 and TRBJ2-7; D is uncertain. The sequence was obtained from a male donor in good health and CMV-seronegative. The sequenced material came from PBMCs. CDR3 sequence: CASSGDTQSQYF. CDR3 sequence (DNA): TGTGCCAGCAGTGGTGACACACAGTCCCAGTACTTC.